This T cell receptor (beta chain) was profiled in a study of response to subunit inactivated influenza vaccine. General study findings and limits: The authors put forward the suggestion that each seasonal influenza vaccination may bring in only a limited number of new T cells.

As to this clonotype: Its antigen is as yet unknown.

TCRdb recomputed calls from the RT-PCR reads with MiXCR, one row per CDR3 protein. The sample holds under 550,000 distinct CDR3 sequences, approximately 7.6% seen once. The CDR3 is made up of 18 amino acids. Germline V CDR1 and CDR2: KGHSH, LQKENI. The ends lost 4 bases at V and 0 bases at J; junction bases unmatched: 8. This chain joins TRBV18 and TRBJ2-2; 10 nucleotides match TRBD2. Sequences were derived from PBMCs from blood, sampled less than 25 months after vaccination. The clonotype was recovered from a man aged 45-69 years who received an inactivated influenza vaccine. CDR3: CASSQTRTSGTNTGELFF. CDR3 nucleotide sequence: TGTGCCAGCTCACAAACGCGGACTAGCGGAACGAACACCGGGGAGCTGTTTTTT.